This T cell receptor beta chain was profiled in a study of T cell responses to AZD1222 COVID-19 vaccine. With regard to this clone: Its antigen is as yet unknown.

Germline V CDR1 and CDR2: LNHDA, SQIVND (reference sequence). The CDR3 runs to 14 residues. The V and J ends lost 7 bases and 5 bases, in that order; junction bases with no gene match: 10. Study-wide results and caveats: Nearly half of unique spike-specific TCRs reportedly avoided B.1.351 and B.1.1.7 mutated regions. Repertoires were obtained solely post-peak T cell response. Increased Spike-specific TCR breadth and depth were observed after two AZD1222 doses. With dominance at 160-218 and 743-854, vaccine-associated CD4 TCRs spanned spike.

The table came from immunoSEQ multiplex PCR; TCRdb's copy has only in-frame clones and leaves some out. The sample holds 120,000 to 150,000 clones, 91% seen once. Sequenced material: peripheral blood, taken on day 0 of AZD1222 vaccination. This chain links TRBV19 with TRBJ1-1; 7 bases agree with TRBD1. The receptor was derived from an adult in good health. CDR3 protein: CASKAPGGRTEAFF. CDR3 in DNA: TGTGCCAGTAAGGCCCCAGGGGGTAGAACTGAAGCTTTCTTT.